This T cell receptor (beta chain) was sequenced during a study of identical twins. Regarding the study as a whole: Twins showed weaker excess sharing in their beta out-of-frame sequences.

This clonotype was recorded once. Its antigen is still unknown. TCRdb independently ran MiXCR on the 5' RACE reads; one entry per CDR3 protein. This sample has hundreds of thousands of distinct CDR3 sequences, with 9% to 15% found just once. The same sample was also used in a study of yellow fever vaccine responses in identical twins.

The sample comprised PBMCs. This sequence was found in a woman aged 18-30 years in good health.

The CDR3, as DNA: TGCAGTGTCGGGACTAGCGGGAGGGGTTCCTACGAGCAGTACTTC. Translating gives CSVGTSGRGSYEQYF. The rearrangement links TRBV20-1 to TRBJ2-7; TRBD2 matches at 16 bases. Trimming took 7 bases from V and 1 from J; bases not matched to a gene: 4. CDR1 is DFQATT, CDR2 SNEGSKA, per germline (reference sequence). The CDR3 consists of 15 residues.